One T cell receptor beta chain is described in this entry. Antigen specificity is unknown. One end of the junction fails to match germline, which may point to a read error. Stated time point: newly diagnosed GD, antithyroid drugs for less than 3 months. The TCR library was prepared using RNA isolated from PBMCs. CDR3-region Arm-PCR and iRepertoire HTBI primers produced the TCR beta libraries. TCRdb passed the multiplex PCR reads through MiXCR, listing each CDR3 protein once. In the table there are 250,000 or so distinct CDR3 sequences, around 20% of which are singletons. The CDR3 covers 13 residues. The germline V gene encodes CDR1 SGHRS and CDR2 YFSETQ. These data come from a study of regulatory T cells in long-lasting Graves disease. Study-wide results and limits: Persistent cases favored TRBV28, TRBJ1-2 and TRBJ2-5.

The TCR was taken from a female donor with Graves disease. The sequencing used peripheral blood mononuclear cells (PBMCs), collected at new diagnosis, from a patient treated with antithyroid drugs. The rearrangement joins TRBV5-1 to TRBJ2-5, with 8 bases fitting TRBD1. The CDR3 region is CASSLRTGETQYF. The CDR3 coding sequence is TGTGCCAGCAGCTTAAGGACAGGGGAGACCCAGTACTTC.